The 13 T cell receptor beta chains in this list originate from one sample, sequenced in a study of shared clonotypes between healthy human individuals (dated by TCRdb to 2020 to 2021). The library was obtained by the immunoSEQ multiplex PCR assay. TCRdb took this table from immuneACCESS and kept in-frame rearrangements with V and J called. Such tables lack part of the clones; where checked against another copy, unresolved V genes explain under half of the gap, and the rest is unexplained. The sample table records over a million clones; approximately 97% of these occur just once. Of the sample, about 1.2% is held by the ten largest clones. The specimen was naive CD4+ T cells sorted from blood. This specimen's cell subset or site label, interpreted: CD45RA+ positively selected. The receptors stem from a man aged 30 to 39 in good health.

The chain is built from TRBV10-3 and TRBJ2-5; D gene uncertain. The CDR3 contains 12 residues. V dropped 5 bases and J dropped 2 bases, with 6 bases sitting between them. Germline values: CDR1 ENHRY, CDR2 SYGVKD. The CDR3 here is CAISQLQETQYF. The CDR3 DNA reads as TGTGCCATCAGTCAGTTACAAGAGACCCAGTACTTC.

Here the CDR3 reads CASSQRSNSGAANTGELFF. CDR3 DNA sequence: TGCGCCAGCAGCCAACGAAGCAATAGCGGGGCTGCGAACACCGGGGAGCTGTTTTTT. The chain joins TRBV4-1 to TRBJ2-2, with TRBD2 matching 8 bases. This CDR3 region has 19 residues. The germline V gene has CDR1 MGHRA and CDR2 YSYEKL. The trim removed 2 bases at V and 0 bases at J, leaving 11 bases unmatched.

This chain links TRBV9 with TRBJ2-1; 7 bases are shared with TRBD2. Trimming removed 3 bases from V and 6 bases from J; junction bases left unmatched: 6. This CDR3 spans 14 amino acids. The V gene's germline CDR1 is SGDLS and CDR2 YYNGEE. CDR3 in amino acids: CASSALAEVNEQFF. The CDR3 nucleotides are TGTGCCAGCAGCGCCCTAGCGGAGGTCAATGAGCAGTTCTTC.

The DNA for the CDR3 is TGTGCCAGCAGCCGACGAGGCGGGGACTCCTACGAGCAGTACTTC. Its protein product is CASSRRGGDSYEQYF. The chain uses TRBV7-3 and TRBJ2-7, with D perhaps TRBD2 (6 bases). The ends were cut back, 5 bases at V and 0 bases at J, with 14 bases in the middle. The CDR3 contains 15 residues. The germline gives CDR1 SGHTA, CDR2 FQGTGA.

Turning to this clone: The identical CDR3 is also encoded by other nucleotide sequences in the sample. The chain carries TRBV20-1 and TRBJ2-7; D remains ambiguous. The germline V gene has CDR1 DFQATT and CDR2 SNEGSKA (reference sequence). The CDR3 sequence is 11 residues long. Deletions cut 6 bases from V and 4 bases from J, with 10 bases between. This chain's CDR3 is CSASRTYEQYF. For the CDR3, the DNA is TGCAGTGCCTCCCGAACTTACGAGCAGTACTTC.

The rearrangement links TRBV10-3 to TRBJ2-1; maybe TRBD2 (5 bases). Germline CDR1 and CDR2: ENHRY and SYGVKD. The length of the CDR3 is 12 residues. V was cut by 9 bases and J by 11 bases, with 17 bases left in between. The CDR3 DNA follows: TGTGCCATTCTAAACTCCGAGGGAAAGCAGTTCTTC. Protein sequence: CAILNSEGKQFF.

V gene TRBV18 combines with J gene TRBJ2-6; 9 nucleotides agree with TRBD1. This CDR3 region has 19 residues. CDR1 and CDR2 (germline): KGHSH, LQKENI. V gave up 3 bases and J gave up 0 bases; unmatched junction bases: 9. The CDR3 coding sequence is TGTGCCAGCTCACCCATAACACAGGGGGCGAGCTCTGGGGCCAACGTCCTGACTTTC. Its protein is CASSPITQGASSGANVLTF.

This chain links TRBV11-3 with TRBJ2-3, with D unclear. There are 13 residues in the CDR3. V lost 3 bases and J 4 bases, leaving 8 bases between the germline ends. The germline CDR1 and CDR2 sequences are SGHNT and YENEEA. The CDR3 spells CASSFSPPDTQYF. The CDR3 nucleotides are TGTGCCAGCAGCTTTAGTCCCCCAGATACGCAGTATTTT.

The chain carries TRBV27 and TRBJ2-6; D is ambiguous. The V end was cut by 6 bases, the J end by 2 bases, with 8 bases between. This CDR3 region has 14 residues. Germline-derived CDR1 and CDR2 are MNHEY and SMNVEV (reference sequence). The CDR3 loop is CASSGQPGANVLTF. The CDR3 DNA follows: TGTGCCAGCAGCGGGCAGCCTGGGGCCAACGTCCTGACTTTC. The full variable domain, with the rest looked up from reference TRBV27 and TRBJ2-6, is EAQVTQNPRYLITVTGKKLTVTCSQNMNHEYMSWYRQDPGLGLRQIYYSMNVEVTDKGDVPEGYKVSRKEKRNFPLILESPSPNQTSLYFCASSGQPGANVLTFGAGSRLTVL.

The rearrangement uses TRBV7-9 and TRBJ1-3; D gene unclear. Trimming took off 5 bases at V and 0 bases at J, with 11 bases between the two ends. The germline V gene encodes CDR1 SEHNR and CDR2 FQNEAQ (reference sequence). The CDR3 sequence is 15 residues long. In DNA form, the CDR3 reads TGTGCCAGCAGCGCCCTAACCATCTCTGGAAACACCATATATTTT. Residues: CASSALTISGNTIYF.

The gene calls are TRBV21-1 and TRBJ2-1; the table assigns TRBD2, which was not confirmed against the DNA. TRBV21-1 is shown as a pseudogene. The CDR3 consists of 16 residues. The CDR3 sequence: CASRSAGGPAYNEQFF. CDR3 bases: TGTGCCAGCAGATCAGCGGGAGGGCCCGCCTACAATGAGCAGTTCTTC.

This clone was observed once. The V gene is TRBV18, the J gene TRBJ2-7; 7 positions agree with TRBD1. The CDR3 totals 14 residues. V lost 10 bases, J lost 7 bases, and 16 bases stayed unmatched. Germline V gene data show CDR1 as KGHSH and CDR2 as LQKENI. CDR3 DNA: TGTGCCACTAAGCAAGGACAGGAGGTTTGGGAGCAGTACTTC. Its translation is CATKQGQEVWEQYF.

The chain has TRBV5-4 and TRBJ1-4; possible D gene TRBD1, 5 bases. The CDR3 length is 15 residues. Germline lookup yields CDR1 SGHNT and CDR2 YYREEE (reference sequence). Deletions cut 4 bases from V and 3 bases from J, with 13 bases between. The CDR3 bases are TGTGCCAGCAGCAATGGCGGGGGGGCTAATGAAAAACTGTTTTTT. This gives the protein CASSNGGGANEKLFF.